This T cell receptor (beta chain) appears in the sequencing data of a study of metastatic and nonmetastatic thyroid tumors. On the study more broadly: Malignant and benign thyroid patients had repertoires compared in peripheral blood and tumor or nodule tissue. Findings and caveats of the study: Reportedly, malignant thyroid tumors had significantly higher TCR beta diversity than benign nodules, in blood and tumor.

Until they underwent thyroid surgery, no patient had received any treatment. Source study methods: Clinicopathological groups differed in CDR3, with these differences serving to build a distant-metastasis classifier for papillary thyroid cancer. Through MiXCR, TCRdb re-clonotyped the PCR reads. What appears here as the V and J calls and clone size reflects TCRdb's work, not the paper's. The sample lists about 59,000 clones, about 17% occurring once. This CDR3 comprises 17 residues. With V trimmed by 0 bases and J by 7 bases, 11 bases remained unmatched. Germline CDR1 and CDR2: MGHRA and YSYEKL. This clone was detected many times. Its antigen is not known.

This TCR was recovered from a male donor with papillary thyroid cancer or a benign thyroid nodule (not recorded which). Some clones in this sample may be carry-over from other donors' samples. Sequencing was performed on blood. The rearrangement uses TRBV4-1 and TRBJ1-4; TRBD1 matches at 7 bases. CDR3 residues: CASSQELKEGAGEKLFF. As DNA, the CDR3 is TGCGCCAGCAGCCAAGAGTTGAAGGAGGGGGCAGGTGAAAAACTGTTTTTT.